This T cell receptor beta chain is from a study of identical twins (dated by TCRdb to the mid-2010s). The study in broad terms: To test whether fetal clonotypes persist, this study deep-sequenced TCR alpha and beta repertoires from monozygotic twins, from unrelated adults of various ages, and from cord blood. Replicate twin experiments were performed at different times using different library preparation protocols to rule out contamination. Overall results and qualifications from the work: Compared with coincidental sharing between unrelated individuals, out-of-frame TCR alpha sequences shared between twins had an excess of sequences with low generation probability. Fewer insertions were carried by abundant cord blood beta clonotypes; a weaker similar trend was observed in young adult naive repertoires, while no such trend was observed in memory repertoires. Recombination models systematically underestimated out-of-frame TCR alpha sharing in monozygotic twins but agreed with sharing between unrelated individuals. Because the same donors could not be followed over many years, the conclusions depended on cross-sectional statistical analysis. Zero-insertion analyses could be partly confounded by invariant T cells such as MAIT and iNKT, though diverse VJ usage argued against such confounding for most clonotypes. Excess twin sharing in beta out-of-frame sequences was weaker because fewer shared sequences lowered the signal-to-noise ratio.

With respect to this clonotype: Its target antigen remains unknown. Base quality data are lacking; no much larger clone is found one base away.

All donors were healthy Caucasians. The twin cohort consisted of three pairs of female monozygotic twins, all aged about 18 to 29 years. CD4+ and CD8+ T cell populations were isolated with positive isolation kits from Invitrogen. Library preparation used 5' RACE. Instrument used: Illumina HiSeq 2000. Template switching added a universal primer binding site, and the final cDNA carried a unique molecular identifier that allowed TCR cDNA molecules to be counted accurately. First-strand cDNA for TCR alpha and beta chains was synthesized from specific primers in the conserved constant-segment region. To control for contamination, every cDNA library carried two barcodes: a SMART-Mk sample barcode plus Illumina barcodes. TruSeq adapter sequences, together with Illumina sample barcodes, were added in two successive PCR steps. Sequencing of the TCR alpha and beta cDNA libraries was done on the Illumina HiSeq platform using custom primers. The authors' analysis ran thus. Raw reads were processed with MiGEC to extract unique molecular identifiers, and MiXCR was used to determine CDR3 positions. Recombination models were inferred per individual with the repgenHMM and IGoR tools using an EM algorithm. The tcR package in R was used for shared clonotype analysis, with sharing normalized by the product of cloneset sizes. To study raw recombination free of thymic and clonal selection effects, out-of-frame nonproductive sequences were analyzed. Using fastp at Q25 and MiXCR, TCRdb reprocessed the public reads and kept productive beta chains. Identical CDR3 protein sequences are pooled into one entry, listed with their most common genes and DNA. For this entry, the V and J calls and clone size follow TCRdb and not the study's own pipeline. For this sample there are approximately 300,000 distinct CDR3 sequences; less than 9.5% appear just once. Clones ranked in the top ten supply around 7.1% of the sample.

Reading the germline V gene gives CDR1 SGHVS and CDR2 FQNEAQ. The CDR3 measures 15 amino acids from cysteine to phenylalanine. Kept here is only the CDR3 DNA, which spans 45 bases and is read in frame from base 1. V was cut back by 4 bases and J by 7 bases, leaving a gap of 19 bases between them. The same sample was also studied in work on yellow fever vaccine responses in identical twins. As that second study puts it: According to the authors, in identical twins the way T cells responded to vaccination appeared partly convergent and partly personalized. In identical twins, the study followed T cell clones that responded to the vaccine with precision.

This TCR derives from a woman aged 18-29 years in good health. The sequence is built from TRBV7-8 and TRBJ2-5, and TRBD2 may be the D gene, going by 6 matching bases. Sequenced: CD8+ T cells sorted from blood. The CDR3 reads as follows: CASSYLETVGGTQYF. The DNA sequence is as follows: TGTGCCAGCAGCTACTTGGAGACCGTGGGGGGGACCCAGTACTTC. The full variable domain, completed from the reference TRBV7-8 and TRBJ2-5 proteins outside the CDR3, reads GAGVSQSPRYKVAKRGQDVALRCDPISGHVSLFWYQQALGQGPEFLTYFQNEAQLDKSGLPSDRFFAERPEGSVSTLKIQRTQQEDSAVYLCASSYLETVGGTQYFGPGTRLLVL.